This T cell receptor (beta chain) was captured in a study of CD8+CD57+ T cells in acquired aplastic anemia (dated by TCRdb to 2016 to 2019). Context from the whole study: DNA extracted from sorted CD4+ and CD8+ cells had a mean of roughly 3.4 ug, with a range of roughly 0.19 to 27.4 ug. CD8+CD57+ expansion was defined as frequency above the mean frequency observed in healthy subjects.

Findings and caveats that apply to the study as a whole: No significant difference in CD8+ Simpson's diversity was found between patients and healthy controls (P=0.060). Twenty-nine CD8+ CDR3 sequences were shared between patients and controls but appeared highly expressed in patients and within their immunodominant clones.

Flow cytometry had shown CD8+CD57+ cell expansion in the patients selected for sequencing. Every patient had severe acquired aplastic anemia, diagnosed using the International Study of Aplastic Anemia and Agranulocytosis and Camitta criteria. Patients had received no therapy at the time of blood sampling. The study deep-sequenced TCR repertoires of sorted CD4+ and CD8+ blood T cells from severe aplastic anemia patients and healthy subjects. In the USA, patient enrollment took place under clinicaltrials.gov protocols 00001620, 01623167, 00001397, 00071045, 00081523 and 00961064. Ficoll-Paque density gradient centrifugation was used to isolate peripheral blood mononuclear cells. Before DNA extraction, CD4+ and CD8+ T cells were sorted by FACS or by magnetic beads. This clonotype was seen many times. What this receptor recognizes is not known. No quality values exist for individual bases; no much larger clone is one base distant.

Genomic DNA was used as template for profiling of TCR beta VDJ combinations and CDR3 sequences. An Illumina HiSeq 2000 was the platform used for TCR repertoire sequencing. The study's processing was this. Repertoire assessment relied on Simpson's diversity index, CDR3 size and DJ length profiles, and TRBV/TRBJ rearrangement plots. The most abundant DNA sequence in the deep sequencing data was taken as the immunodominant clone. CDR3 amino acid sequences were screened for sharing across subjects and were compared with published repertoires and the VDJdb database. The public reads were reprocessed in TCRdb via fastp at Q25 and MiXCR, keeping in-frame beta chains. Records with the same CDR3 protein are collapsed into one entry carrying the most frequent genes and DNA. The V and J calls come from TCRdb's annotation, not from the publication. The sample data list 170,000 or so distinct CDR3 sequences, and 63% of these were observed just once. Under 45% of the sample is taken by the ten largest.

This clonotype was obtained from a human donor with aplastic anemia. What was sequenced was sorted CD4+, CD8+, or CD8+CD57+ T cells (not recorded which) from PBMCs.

The nucleotide sequence is given as TGCAGTGCGACTCAGACAGGGAGCTTGGGGGAGCAGTTCTTC. It codes for CSATQTGSLGEQFF. The chain couples TRBV20-1 to TRBJ2-1, and TRBD1 aligns with 7 junction nucleotides. Based on the germline V gene (reference sequence), the CDR1 and CDR2 sequences are DFQATT and SNEGSKA. Reading from cysteine to phenylalanine, the CDR3 counts 14 amino acids. The CDR3 DNA has 42 bases and is translated from base 1. At the junction V is shortened by 6 bases and J by 10 bases; bases outside the gene matches: 15.